This T cell receptor beta chain was sequenced during a study of OX40 agonist ivuxolimab in advanced cancers. Concerning the study at large: Ivuxolimab was a fully human IgG2 agonistic monoclonal antibody targeting the costimulatory receptor OX40 (CD134). Intravenous ivuxolimab was administered to patients every 2 weeks at six dose levels: 0.01, 0.1, 0.3, 1.5, 3 and 10 mg/kg. Of the roughly 52 dose-escalation patients, hepatocellular carcinoma was present in about 20, melanoma in around 15, renal cell carcinoma in 9 and head and neck cancer in 9. In the dose-escalation cohort, 82.7% of patients were male, and the mean age was approximately 60 years, with a range of roughly 20 to 80. Patients were allowed to have had prior anti-PD-1, anti-PD-L1 or anti-CTLA-4 therapy, and roughly 40% of the dose-escalation patients had previously received checkpoint inhibitors. Partial responses were achieved by three dose-escalation patients, of whom one had hepatocellular carcinoma and two had cutaneous melanoma. Peripheral TCRbeta sequencing aimed to test whether ivuxolimab altered TCR sequence diversity and caused clonal T-cell expansion. The paper covers the monotherapy dose-escalation part of the phase I ivuxolimab trial, which included N of about 50 patients.

Patients with a history of autoimmune disease or receiving systemic immunosuppression were excluded from the trial. Peripheral blood for TCR sequencing was drawn from every dose cohort at baseline, at cycle 4 day 1 and at cycle 7 day 1. The samples were taken from a phase I, first-in-human, multicenter, open-label dose-escalation trial of ivuxolimab. Adults with locally advanced or metastatic head and neck squamous cell, hepatocellular, melanoma or renal cell carcinoma were enrolled in the trial. Before TCR sequencing, CD4+ and CD8+ T cells were separately sorted from peripheral blood. For this clone: Its antigen has not been determined. No clone much larger than this one lies a single base away; base qualities are absent.

For sequencing of the TCRbeta CDR3 region, genomic DNA was extracted from the sorted cells. The immunoSEQ Assay was used for sequencing of TCRbeta CDR3 regions. Not all clones reach the TCRdb copy of this immuneACCESS table, which keeps in-frame sequences only. Checked studies attribute under half of the gap to unresolved V genes and leave the rest unexplained. The sample table holds tens of thousands of clones, of which about 86% were seen once. The biggest ten clones account for approximately 0.99% of the sample. What the study reported, not specific to this receptor: In the 0.1-3.0 mg/kg groups, partial responders had among the lowest normalized peripheral clonal expansion, particularly in CD8+ T cells. At doses of 0.1 to 3.0 mg/kg, clonal expansion of both CD4+ and CD8+ T cells in blood was seen between baseline and week 6. Low levels of normalized T-cell clonal expansion were also shown by some nonresponding patients. After ivuxolimab, more expanded clones were found on average in CD8+ T cells than in CD4+ T cells. Which antigens the clonally expanded peripheral T cells were specific for was not determined.

V gives up 3 bases and J gives up 6 bases, and the segment between their germline ends measures 9 bases. Including cysteine and phenylalanine, the CDR3 has 12 amino acids. Only CDR3 DNA is held: 36 bases, read in frame from base 1. Taken from the germline V gene, the CDR1 and CDR2 loops are MDHEN and SYDVKM. The material was CD4+ or CD8+ T cells sorted from blood, obtained in a trial of the OX40 agonist ivuxolimab. The rearranged segments are TRBV28 and TRBJ2-7, with TRBD2 as a weak D call on 6 bases. This receptor was identified in an adult with an advanced solid tumor such as melanoma, head and neck, liver or kidney cancer. The DNA sequence reads TGTGCCAGCAGTTTCGGGGAGGTCGAGCAGTACTTC. It translates as CASSFGEVEQYF.